This record concerns one T cell receptor beta chain sequence. The antigen remains unidentified. The CDR3 consists of 20 residues. The junction had 21 bases not matched to a gene; V was cut back by 6 bases and J by 4 bases. Germline values: CDR1 SGHAT, CDR2 FQNNGV. This entry comes from a study of T-cell reconstitution after alpha-beta-depleted transplantation in children. Study-wide points: Where alpha-beta T cells came from about two months after transplant was reportedly several hundred expanded graft clones. T cells produced anew were the main source of T-cell counts and diversity one year after transplant. Surviving thymic progenitors and recipient T cells were the source of high TCRbeta diversity at day 60 in some patients.

Preparing the TCRbeta library involved the use of unique molecular identifiers. TCRdb analysed the PCR reads with MiXCR anew, one entry per CDR3 protein. This table holds fewer than 700,000 distinct CDR3 sequences, 10% to 15% found once. Sequences were derived from PBMCs, mostly from graft donor cells, sampled 360 days after TCRalphabeta/CD19-depleted stem cell transplant. This clonotype was obtained from a male patient between 10 and 17 years old who had a stem cell transplant for acute myeloid leukemia, so the T cells may come from the graft donor. V usage is TRBV11-2 and J usage is TRBJ2-1; 10 bases align to TRBD2. CDR3 amino acids: CASRYGLAEQGVFPYNEQFF. CDR3 DNA sequence: TGTGCCAGCAGATACGGACTAGCGGAACAAGGGGTCTTCCCTTACAATGAGCAGTTCTTC.